This T cell receptor beta chain was sequenced during a study of T cells after yellow fever vaccination. Background on the study: Some fractions had low cell numbers, and these were prepared with SMART-Seq v4 Ultra Low Input.

In its sample, this clonotype was seen many times. TCRdb re-called the 5' RACE reads through MiXCR, storing one row per CDR3 protein. The profile shows 150,000 to 200,000 distinct CDR3 sequences, 6% to 7.5% of them singletons. The CDR3 spans 13 residues. Germline values: CDR1 SQVTM, CDR2 ANQGSEA. Trimming stripped 4 bases from V and 5 bases from J, with 14 bases between. The clonotype was recovered from a man younger than 35 who received the YFV17D yellow fever vaccine. The gene calls are TRBV29-1 and TRBJ2-5, with D perhaps TRBD1 (5 bases). Material: CD4+ T cells sorted from PBMCs, obtained less than 6 days after the first yellow fever vaccination. The CDR3 coding sequence is TGCAGCGTTGGCCAGGGATTGGGGGAGACCCAGTACTTC. As protein: CSVGQGLGETQYF. Full variable domain (missing parts from reference TRBV29-1 and TRBJ2-5): SAVISQKPSRDICQRGTSLTIQCQVDSQVTMMFWYRQQPGQSLTLIATANQGSEATYESGFVIDKFPISRPNLTFSTLTVSNMSPEDSSIYLCSVGQGLGETQYFGPGTRLLVL.